This T cell receptor beta chain is from a study of identical twins. TCRdb re-called the 5' RACE reads with MiXCR, one entry per CDR3 protein. Of 250,000 to 300,000 distinct CDR3 sequences in the sample, roughly 9.8% were seen once. This clonotype was counted between two and nine times. Its antigen remains unknown. Findings and caveats of the study: Out-of-frame alpha sequences shared by twins showed excess low generation probability.

These data were also reused for a study on yellow fever vaccine responses in identical twins.

The sequencing input was CD8+ T cells sorted from blood. The sequence was collected from a woman between 18 and 29 years old in good health.

CDR3 DNA: TGTGCCAGCAGCTCCGGTGGGGGACAGGGCCACGAGCAGTACTTC. Protein: CASSSGGGQGHEQYF. This chain uses TRBV7-9 with TRBJ2-7; 9 nucleotides line up with TRBD1. J was trimmed by 5 bases and V by 4 bases; bases with no gene match: 9. The CDR3 is made up of 15 amino acids. Looked up from germline, CDR1 is SEHNR and CDR2 is FQNEAQ (reference sequence). Drawing the rest from reference TRBV7-9 and TRBJ2-7, the complete variable domain is DTGVSQNPRHKITKRGQNVTFRCDPISEHNRLYWYRQTLGQGPEFLTYFQNEAQLEKSRLLSDRFSAERPKGSFSTLEIQRTEQGDSAMYLCASSSGGGQGHEQYFGPGTRLTVT.